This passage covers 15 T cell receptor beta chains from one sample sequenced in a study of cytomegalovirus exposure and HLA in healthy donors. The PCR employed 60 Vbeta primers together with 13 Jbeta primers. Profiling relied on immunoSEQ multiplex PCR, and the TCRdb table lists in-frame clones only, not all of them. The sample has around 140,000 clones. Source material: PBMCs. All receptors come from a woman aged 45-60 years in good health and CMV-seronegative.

CDR3 amino acids: CASSSPFEVPYEQYF. The CDR3 nucleotides are TGTGCCAGCAGTTCCCCCTTCGAGGTCCCCTACGAGCAGTACTTC. The rearrangement uses TRBV6-1 and TRBJ2-7; D is undetermined. V lost 5 bases and J lost 2, with 16 bases in between. CDR1 is MNHNS and CDR2 is SASEGT in the germline V gene. The length of the CDR3 is 15 residues.

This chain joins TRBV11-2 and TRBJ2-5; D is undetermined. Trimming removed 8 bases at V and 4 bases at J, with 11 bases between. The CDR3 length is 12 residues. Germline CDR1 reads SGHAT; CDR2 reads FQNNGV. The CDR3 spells CASQWFGETQYF. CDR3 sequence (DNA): TGTGCCAGCCAGTGGTTTGGAGAGACCCAGTACTTC.

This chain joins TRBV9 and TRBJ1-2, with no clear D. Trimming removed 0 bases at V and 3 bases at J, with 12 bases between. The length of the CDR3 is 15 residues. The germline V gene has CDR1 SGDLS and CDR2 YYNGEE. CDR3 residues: CASSVGGVFDYGYTF. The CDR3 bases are TGTGCCAGCAGCGTAGGCGGGGTTTTCGACTATGGCTACACCTTC.

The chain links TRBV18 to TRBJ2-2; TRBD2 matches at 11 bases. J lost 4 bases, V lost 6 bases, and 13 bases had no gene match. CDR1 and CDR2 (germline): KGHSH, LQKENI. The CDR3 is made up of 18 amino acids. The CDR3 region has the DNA TGTGCCAGCTCCCCTTCTTTACCGGGGACTAGCGGCACCGGGGAGCTGTTTTTT. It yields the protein CASSPSLPGTSGTGELFF. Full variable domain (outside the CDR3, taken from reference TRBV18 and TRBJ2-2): NAGVMQNPRHLVRRRGQEARLRCSPMKGHSHVYWYRQLPEEGLKFMVYLQKENIIDESGMPKERFSAEFPKEGPSILRIQQVVRGDSAAYFCASSPSLPGTSGTGELFFGEGSRLTVL.

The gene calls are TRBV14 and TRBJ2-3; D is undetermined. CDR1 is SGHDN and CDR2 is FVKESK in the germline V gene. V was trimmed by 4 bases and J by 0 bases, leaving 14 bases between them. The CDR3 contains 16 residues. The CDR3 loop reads CASSPLRGASTDTQYF. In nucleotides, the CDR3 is TGTGCCAGCAGCCCCCTACGCGGAGCTAGCACAGATACGCAGTATTTT.

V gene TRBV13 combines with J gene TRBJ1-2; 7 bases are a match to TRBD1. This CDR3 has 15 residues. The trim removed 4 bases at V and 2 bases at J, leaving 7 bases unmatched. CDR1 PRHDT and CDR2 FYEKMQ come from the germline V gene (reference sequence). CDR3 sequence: CASSSQQGTNYGYTF. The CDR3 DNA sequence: TGTGCCAGCAGCTCCCAACAGGGGACCAACTATGGCTACACCTTC.

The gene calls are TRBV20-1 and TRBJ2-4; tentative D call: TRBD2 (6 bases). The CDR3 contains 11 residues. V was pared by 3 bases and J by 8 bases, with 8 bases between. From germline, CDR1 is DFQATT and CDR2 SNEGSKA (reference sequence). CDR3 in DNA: TGCAGTGCTAGCGGGAGAGACATTCAGTACTTC. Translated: CSASGRDIQYF.

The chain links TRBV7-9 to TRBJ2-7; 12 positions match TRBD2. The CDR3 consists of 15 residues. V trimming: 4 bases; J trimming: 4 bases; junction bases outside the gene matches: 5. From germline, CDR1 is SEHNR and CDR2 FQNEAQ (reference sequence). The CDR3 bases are TGTGCCAGCAGCTCCGGACTAGCGGGGAGGTACGAGCAGTACTTC. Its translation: CASSSGLAGRYEQYF.

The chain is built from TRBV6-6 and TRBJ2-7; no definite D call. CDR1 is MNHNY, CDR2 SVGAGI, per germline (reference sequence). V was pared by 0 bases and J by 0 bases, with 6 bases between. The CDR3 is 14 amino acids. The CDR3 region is CASSYSRDSYEQYF. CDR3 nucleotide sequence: TGTGCCAGCAGTTACTCGAGAGACTCCTACGAGCAGTACTTC.

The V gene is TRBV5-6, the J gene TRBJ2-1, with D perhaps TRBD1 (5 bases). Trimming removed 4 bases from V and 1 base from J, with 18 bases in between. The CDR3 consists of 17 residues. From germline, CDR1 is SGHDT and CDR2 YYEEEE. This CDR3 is CASSRGWAGISYNEQFF. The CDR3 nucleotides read TGTGCCAGCAGCCGTGGTTGGGCAGGGATTTCCTACAATGAGCAGTTCTTC.

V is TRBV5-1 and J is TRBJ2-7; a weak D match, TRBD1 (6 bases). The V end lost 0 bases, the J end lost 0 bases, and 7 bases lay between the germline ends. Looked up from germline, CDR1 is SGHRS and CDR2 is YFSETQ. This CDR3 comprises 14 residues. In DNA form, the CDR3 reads TGCGCCAGCAGCTTGGTGACAGGCTCCTACGAGCAGTACTTC. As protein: CASSLVTGSYEQYF.

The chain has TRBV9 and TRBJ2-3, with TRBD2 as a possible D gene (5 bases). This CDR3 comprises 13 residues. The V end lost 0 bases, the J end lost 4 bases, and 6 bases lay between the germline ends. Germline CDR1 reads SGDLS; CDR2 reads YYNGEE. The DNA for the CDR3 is TGTGCCAGCAGCGTAGTGGGAGCAGATACGCAGTATTTT. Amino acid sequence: CASSVVGADTQYF.

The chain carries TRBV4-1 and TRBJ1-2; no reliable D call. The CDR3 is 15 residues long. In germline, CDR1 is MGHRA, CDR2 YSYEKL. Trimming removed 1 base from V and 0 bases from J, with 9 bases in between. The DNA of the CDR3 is TGCGCCAGCAGCCAAGGATCGAGTGCTAACTATGGCTACACCTTC. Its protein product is CASSQGSSANYGYTF.

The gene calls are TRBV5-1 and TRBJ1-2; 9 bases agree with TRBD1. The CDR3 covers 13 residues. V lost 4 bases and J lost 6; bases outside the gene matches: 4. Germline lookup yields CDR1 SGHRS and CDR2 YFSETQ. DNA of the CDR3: TGCGCCAGCAGCGGCGGACAGGGGAATGGCTACACCTTC. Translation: CASSGGQGNGYTF.

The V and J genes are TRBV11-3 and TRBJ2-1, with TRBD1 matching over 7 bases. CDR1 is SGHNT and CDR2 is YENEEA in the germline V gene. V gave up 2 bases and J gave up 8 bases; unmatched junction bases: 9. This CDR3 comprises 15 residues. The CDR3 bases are TGTGCCAGCAGCTTAAGGCAGGGGGTGGGTTATGAGCAGTTCTTC. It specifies CASSLRQGVGYEQFF.